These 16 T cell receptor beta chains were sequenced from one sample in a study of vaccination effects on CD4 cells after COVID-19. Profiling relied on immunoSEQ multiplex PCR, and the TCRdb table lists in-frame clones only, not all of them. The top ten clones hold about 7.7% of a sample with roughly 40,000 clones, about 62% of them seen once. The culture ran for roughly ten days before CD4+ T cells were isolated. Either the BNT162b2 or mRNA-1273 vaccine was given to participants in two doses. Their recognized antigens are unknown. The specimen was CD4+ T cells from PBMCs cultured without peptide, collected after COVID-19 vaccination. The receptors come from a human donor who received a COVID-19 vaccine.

CDR3 loop: CASSPGPQTVYEQYF. The DNA for the CDR3 is TGTGCCAGCTCACCAGGGCCTCAAACAGTCTACGAGCAGTACTTC. The chain carries TRBV18 and TRBJ2-7, with D unresolved. V was pared by 2 bases and J by 3 bases, with 14 bases between. CDR3 length equals 15 residues. CDR1 KGHSH and CDR2 LQKENI come from the germline V gene.

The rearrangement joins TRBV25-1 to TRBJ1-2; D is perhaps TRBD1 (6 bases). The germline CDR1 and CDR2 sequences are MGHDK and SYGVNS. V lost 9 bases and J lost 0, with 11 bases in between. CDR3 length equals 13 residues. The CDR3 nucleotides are TGTGCCAGTTCGGACAGTTCTAACTATGGCTACACCTTC. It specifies CASSDSSNYGYTF.

The CDR3 coding sequence is TGTGCCAGCAGTAACCTTCAGAGAGAGGGTGACATTCAGTACTTC. Its protein product is CASSNLQREGDIQYF. The V and J genes are TRBV3-1 (or the pseudogene TRBV3-2) and TRBJ2-4; TRBD2 might be the D (5 bases). The V end was cut by 6 bases, the J end by 8 bases, with 20 bases between. This CDR3 is 15 amino acids long. The V gene's germline CDR1 is LGHDT and CDR2 YNNKEL (reference sequence).

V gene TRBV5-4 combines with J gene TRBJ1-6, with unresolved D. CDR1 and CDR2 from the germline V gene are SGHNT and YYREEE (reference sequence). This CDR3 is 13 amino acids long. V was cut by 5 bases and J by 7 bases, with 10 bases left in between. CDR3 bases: TGTGCCAGCAGTAAACAGACAAATTCACCCCTCCACTTT. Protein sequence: CASSKQTNSPLHF.

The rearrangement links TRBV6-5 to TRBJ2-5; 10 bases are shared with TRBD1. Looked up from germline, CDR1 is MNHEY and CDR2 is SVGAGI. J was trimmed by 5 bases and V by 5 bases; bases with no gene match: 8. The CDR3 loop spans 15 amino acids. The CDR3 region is CASSIQGTGVETQYF. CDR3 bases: TGTGCCAGCAGTATCCAAGGGACAGGGGTTGAGACCCAGTACTTC.

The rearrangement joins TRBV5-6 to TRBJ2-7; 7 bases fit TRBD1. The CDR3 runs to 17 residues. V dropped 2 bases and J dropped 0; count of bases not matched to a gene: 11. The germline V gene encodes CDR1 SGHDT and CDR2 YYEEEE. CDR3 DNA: TGTGCCAGCAGCTTTTACAGGGGTTCCATTTACTCCTACGAGCAGTACTTC. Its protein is CASSFYRGSIYSYEQYF.

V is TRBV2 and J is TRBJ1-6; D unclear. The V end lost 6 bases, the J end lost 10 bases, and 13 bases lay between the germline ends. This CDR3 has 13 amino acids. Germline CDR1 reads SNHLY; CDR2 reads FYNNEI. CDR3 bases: TGTGCCAGCAGACCCAACGAGGTATCACCCCTCCACTTT. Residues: CASRPNEVSPLHF.

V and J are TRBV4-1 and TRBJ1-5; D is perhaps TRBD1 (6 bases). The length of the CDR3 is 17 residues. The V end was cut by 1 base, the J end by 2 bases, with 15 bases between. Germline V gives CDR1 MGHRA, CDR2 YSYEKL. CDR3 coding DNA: TGCGCCAGCAGCCAAGTTGGGGGGACAATAGGCAATCAGCCCCAGCATTTT. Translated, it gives CASSQVGGTIGNQPQHF.

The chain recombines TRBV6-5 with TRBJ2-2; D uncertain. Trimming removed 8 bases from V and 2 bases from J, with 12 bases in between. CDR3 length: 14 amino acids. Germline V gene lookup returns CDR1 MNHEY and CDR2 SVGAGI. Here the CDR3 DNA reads TGTGCCAGCGTACCTGGCAGCAACACCGGGGAGCTGTTTTTT. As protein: CASVPGSNTGELFF.

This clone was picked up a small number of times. In DNA, the CDR3 is TGTGCCAGCAGCTTAGGGCAGGTCATGAACACTGAAGCTTTCTTT. Protein: CASSLGQVMNTEAFF. This chain joins TRBV11-2 and TRBJ1-1, with unresolved D. The V and J ends lost 1 base and 0 bases respectively, with 9 bases between them. This CDR3 region has 15 residues. Germline CDR1 reads SGHAT; CDR2 reads FQNNGV. The whole variable domain, remainder taken from reference TRBV11-2 and TRBJ1-1, is EAGVAQSPRYKIIEKRQSVAFWCNPISGHATLYWYQQILGQGPKLLIQFQNNGVVDDSQLPKDRFSAERLKGVDSTLKIQPAKLEDSAVYLCASSLGQVMNTEAFFGQGTRLTVV.

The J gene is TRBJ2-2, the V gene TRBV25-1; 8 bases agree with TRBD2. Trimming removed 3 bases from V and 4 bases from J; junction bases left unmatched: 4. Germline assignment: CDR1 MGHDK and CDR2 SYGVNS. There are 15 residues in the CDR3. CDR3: CASSDGGAVTGELFF. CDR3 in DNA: TGTGCCAGCAGTGACGGGGGGGCCGTCACCGGGGAGCTGTTTTTT.

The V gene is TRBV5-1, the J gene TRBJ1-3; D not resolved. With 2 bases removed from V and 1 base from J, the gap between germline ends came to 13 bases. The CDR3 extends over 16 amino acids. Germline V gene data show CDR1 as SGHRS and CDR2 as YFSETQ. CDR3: CASSLDHMGSGNTIYF. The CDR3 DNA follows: TGCGCCAGCAGCTTAGACCATATGGGATCTGGAAACACCATATATTTT.

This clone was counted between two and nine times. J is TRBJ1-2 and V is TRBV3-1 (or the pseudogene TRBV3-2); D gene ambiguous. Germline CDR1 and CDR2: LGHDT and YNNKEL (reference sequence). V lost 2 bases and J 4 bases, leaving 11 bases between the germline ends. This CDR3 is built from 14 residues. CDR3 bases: TGTGCCAGCAGCCAATTCTCGAACAGCTATGGCTACACCTTC. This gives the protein CASSQFSNSYGYTF.

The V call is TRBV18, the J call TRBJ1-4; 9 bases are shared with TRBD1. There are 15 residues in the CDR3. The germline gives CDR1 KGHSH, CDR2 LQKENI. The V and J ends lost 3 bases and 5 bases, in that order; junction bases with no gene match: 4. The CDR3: CASSPPGQGNEKLFF. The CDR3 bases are TGTGCCAGCTCACCCCCGGGACAGGGAAATGAAAAACTGTTTTTT.

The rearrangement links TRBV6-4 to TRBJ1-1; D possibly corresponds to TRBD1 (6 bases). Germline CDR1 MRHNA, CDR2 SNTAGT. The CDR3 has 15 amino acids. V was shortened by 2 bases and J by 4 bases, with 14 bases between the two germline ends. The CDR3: CASSDNRGESTEAFF. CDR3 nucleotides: TGTGCCAGCAGTGACAATAGGGGGGAGAGCACTGAAGCTTTCTTT.

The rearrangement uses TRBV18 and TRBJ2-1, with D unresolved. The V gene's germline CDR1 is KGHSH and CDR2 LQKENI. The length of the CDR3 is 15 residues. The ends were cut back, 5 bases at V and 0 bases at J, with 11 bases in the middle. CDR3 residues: CASSSDWSSYNEQFF. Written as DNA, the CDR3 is TGTGCCAGCTCATCTGACTGGAGCTCCTACAATGAGCAGTTCTTC.